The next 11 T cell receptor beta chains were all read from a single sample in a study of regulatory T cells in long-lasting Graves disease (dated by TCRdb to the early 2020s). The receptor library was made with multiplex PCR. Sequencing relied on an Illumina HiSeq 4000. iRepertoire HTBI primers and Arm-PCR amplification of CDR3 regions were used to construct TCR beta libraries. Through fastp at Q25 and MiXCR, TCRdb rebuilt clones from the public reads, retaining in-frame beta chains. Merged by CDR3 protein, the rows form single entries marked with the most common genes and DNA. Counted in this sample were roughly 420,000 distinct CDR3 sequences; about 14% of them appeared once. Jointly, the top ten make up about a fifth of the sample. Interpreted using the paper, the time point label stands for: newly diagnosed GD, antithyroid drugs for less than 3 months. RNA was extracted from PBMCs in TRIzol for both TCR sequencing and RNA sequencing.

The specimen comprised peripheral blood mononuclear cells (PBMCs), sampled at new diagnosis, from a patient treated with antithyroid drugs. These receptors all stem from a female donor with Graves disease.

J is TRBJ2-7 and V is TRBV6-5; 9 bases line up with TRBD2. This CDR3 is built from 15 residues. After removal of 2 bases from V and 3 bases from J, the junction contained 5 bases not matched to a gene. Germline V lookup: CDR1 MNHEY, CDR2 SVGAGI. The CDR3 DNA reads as TGTGCCAGCAGTTACCCCATAGCGGGAGACTACGAGCAGTACTTC. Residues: CASSYPIAGDYEQYF.

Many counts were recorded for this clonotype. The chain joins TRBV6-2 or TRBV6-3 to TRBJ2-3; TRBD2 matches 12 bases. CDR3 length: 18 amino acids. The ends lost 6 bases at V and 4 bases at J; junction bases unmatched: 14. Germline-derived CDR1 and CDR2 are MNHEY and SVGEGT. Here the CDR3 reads CASRSHPGLAGGPDTQYF. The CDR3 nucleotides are TGTGCCAGCAGGAGCCATCCGGGACTAGCGGGTGGCCCAGATACGCAGTATTTT.

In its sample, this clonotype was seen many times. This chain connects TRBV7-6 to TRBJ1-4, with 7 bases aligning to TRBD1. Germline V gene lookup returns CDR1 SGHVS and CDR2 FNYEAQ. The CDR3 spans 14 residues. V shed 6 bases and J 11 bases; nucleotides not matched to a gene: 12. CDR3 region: CASREGAGAGKLFF. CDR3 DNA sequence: TGTGCCAGCAGAGAGGGGGCAGGGGCCGGGAAACTGTTTTTT. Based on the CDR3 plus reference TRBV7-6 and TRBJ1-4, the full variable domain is GAGVSQSPRYKVTKRGQDVALRCDPISGHVSLYWYRQALGQGPEFLTYFNYEAQQDKSGLPNDRFSAERPEGSISTLTIQRTEQRDSAMYRCASREGAGAGKLFFGSGTQLSVL.

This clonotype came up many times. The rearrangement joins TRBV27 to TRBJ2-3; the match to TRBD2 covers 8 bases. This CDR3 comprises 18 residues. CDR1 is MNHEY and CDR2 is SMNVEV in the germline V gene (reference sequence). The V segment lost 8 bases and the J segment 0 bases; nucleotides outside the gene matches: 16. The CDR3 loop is CASPLGPGGKASTDTQYF. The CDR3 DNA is TGTGCCAGCCCATTAGGTCCGGGGGGGAAAGCTAGCACAGATACGCAGTATTTT.

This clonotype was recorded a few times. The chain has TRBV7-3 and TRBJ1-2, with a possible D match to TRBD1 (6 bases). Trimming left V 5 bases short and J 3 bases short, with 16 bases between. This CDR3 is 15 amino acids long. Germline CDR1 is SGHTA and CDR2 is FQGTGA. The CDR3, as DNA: TGTGCCAGCAGCGTCCAAGCGGGGGCTGACTATGGCTACACCTTC. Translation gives CASSVQAGADYGYTF.

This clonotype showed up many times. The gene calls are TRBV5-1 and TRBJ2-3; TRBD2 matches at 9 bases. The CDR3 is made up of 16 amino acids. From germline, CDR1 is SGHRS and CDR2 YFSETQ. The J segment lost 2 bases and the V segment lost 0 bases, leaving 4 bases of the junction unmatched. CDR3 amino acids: CASSLVSSGATDTQYF. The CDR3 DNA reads TGCGCCAGCAGCTTGGTGTCTAGCGGGGCCACAGATACGCAGTATTTT.

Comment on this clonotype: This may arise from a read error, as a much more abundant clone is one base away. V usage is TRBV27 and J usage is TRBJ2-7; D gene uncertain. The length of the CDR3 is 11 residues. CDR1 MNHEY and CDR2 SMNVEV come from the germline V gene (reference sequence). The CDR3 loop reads CAGSLPPEQYF. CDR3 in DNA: TGTGCCGGCAGTTTACCCCCCGAGCAGTACTTC.

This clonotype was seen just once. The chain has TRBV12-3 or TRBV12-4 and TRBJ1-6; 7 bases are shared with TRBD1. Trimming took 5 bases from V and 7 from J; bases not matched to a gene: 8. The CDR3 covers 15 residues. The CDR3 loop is CASSSRQGGNSPLHF. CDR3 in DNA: TGTGCCAGCAGTAGCCGACAGGGAGGAAATTCACCCCTCCACTTT.

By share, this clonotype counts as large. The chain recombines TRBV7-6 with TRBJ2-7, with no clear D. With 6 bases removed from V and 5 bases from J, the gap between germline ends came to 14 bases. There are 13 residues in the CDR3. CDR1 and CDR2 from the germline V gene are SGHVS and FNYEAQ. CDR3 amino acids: CASRPSGFDEQYF. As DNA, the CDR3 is TGTGCCAGCAGGCCCTCCGGTTTTGACGAGCAGTACTTC.

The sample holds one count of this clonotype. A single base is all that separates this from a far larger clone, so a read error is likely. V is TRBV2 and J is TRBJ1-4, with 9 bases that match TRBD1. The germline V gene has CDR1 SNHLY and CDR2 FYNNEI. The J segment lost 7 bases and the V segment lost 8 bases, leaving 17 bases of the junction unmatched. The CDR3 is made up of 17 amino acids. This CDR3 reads CASATGGTLLIREKLFF. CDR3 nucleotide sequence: TGTGCCAGCGCCACAGGGGGCACTCTTTTGATCCGTGAAAAACTGTTTTTT.

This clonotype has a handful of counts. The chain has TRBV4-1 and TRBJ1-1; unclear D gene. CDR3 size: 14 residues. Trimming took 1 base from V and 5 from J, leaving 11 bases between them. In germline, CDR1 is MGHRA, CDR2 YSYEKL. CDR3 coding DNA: TGCGCCAGCAGCCAAGCATCCGGTTTGACTGAAGCTTTCTTT. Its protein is CASSQASGLTEAFF.